One and the same sample provided the 16 T cell receptor beta chains below, sequenced in a study of CD8+ T cells in alopecia areata. It was cDNA, reverse transcribed from extracted RNA, that served as the sequencing template. Measured with immunoSEQ multiplex PCR; TCRdb has only the in-frame clones, and not every one. The data contain some 170,000 clones, about 60% of them singletons. Here the sequenced sample was CD4+ T cells sorted from blood, taken at week 0. These receptors came from a human donor with alopecia areata.

The rearrangement joins TRBV30 to TRBJ1-6; 10 bases are a match to TRBD1. Trimming at V came to 4 bases and at J to 9 bases, leaving 3 bases not matched to a gene. Germline values: CDR1 GTSNPN, CDR2 SVGIG (reference sequence). There are 13 residues in the CDR3. The DNA for the CDR3 is TGTGCCTGGACTGGACAGGGGGGTTCACCCCTCCACTTT. It specifies CAWTGQGGSPLHF.

V and J are TRBV9 and TRBJ2-1, with TRBD1 identical over 8 bases. V trimming: 0 bases; J trimming: 4 bases; junction bases outside the gene matches: 3. This CDR3 is built from 15 residues. Germline V CDR1 and CDR2: SGDLS, YYNGEE. CDR3 DNA: TGTGCCAGCAGCGTAGGGCAGGGGGCTTACAATGAGCAGTTCTTC. Translating it yields CASSVGQGAYNEQFF.

CDR3 DNA sequence: TGTGCCAGCAGGCATCTGGGGGCTACCTCCGGGGAGCTGTTTTTT. Protein: CASRHLGATSGELFF. The J gene is TRBJ2-2, the V gene TRBV7-8, with D possibly being TRBD1 (6 bases). Trimming removed 6 bases from V and 6 bases from J, with 17 bases in between. The germline CDR1 and CDR2 sequences are SGHVS and FQNEAQ. CDR3 size: 15 residues.

The chain has TRBV4-2 and TRBJ2-2; TRBD1 is a possible D gene (5 bases). Germline lookup yields CDR1 LGHNA and CDR2 YNFKEQ. This CDR3 contains 15 residues. V lost 0 bases and J lost 8, with 13 bases in between. The CDR3 sequence is CASSQDIAGSGELFF. In nucleotides, the CDR3 is TGTGCCAGCAGCCAAGATATCGCAGGGTCGGGGGAGCTGTTTTTT.

The chain employs TRBV5-1 and TRBJ1-1; D remains ambiguous. This CDR3 contains 13 residues. Germline assignment: CDR1 SGHRS and CDR2 YFSETQ. The V gene lost 0 bases and the J gene lost 3 bases, with 6 bases spanning the gap. The CDR3 loop reads CASSLGMDTEAFF. In DNA form, the CDR3 reads TGCGCCAGCAGCTTGGGAATGGACACTGAAGCTTTCTTT. The whole variable domain, remainder taken from reference TRBV5-1 and TRBJ1-1, is KAGVTQTPRYLIKTRGQQVTLSCSPISGHRSVSWYQQTPGQGLQFLFEYFSETQRNKGNFPGRFSGRQFSNSRSEMNVSTLELGDSALYLCASSLGMDTEAFFGQGTRLTVV.

This clone was recorded once. V gene TRBV5-6 combines with J gene TRBJ2-4; D remains ambiguous. This CDR3 is built from 14 residues. Trimming removed 2 bases at V and 7 bases at J, with 13 bases between. Looked up from germline, CDR1 is SGHDT and CDR2 is YYEEEE. The CDR3 DNA follows: TGTGCCAGCAGCTTAAAGACGACTGGGAACATTCAGTACTTC. This codes for CASSLKTTGNIQYF.

The chain links TRBV7-9 to TRBJ2-2; D ambiguous. Germline assignment: CDR1 SEHNR and CDR2 FQNEAQ (reference sequence). The CDR3 consists of 12 residues. The germline V and J ends were trimmed by 1 base and 7 bases, with 4 bases remaining between them. The DNA for the CDR3 is TGTGCCAGCAGCTTAGATAACGGGGAGCTGTTTTTT. This translates into CASSLDNGELFF.

The chain combines TRBV30 with TRBJ1-5; 7 bases are a match to TRBD1. After removal of 8 bases from V and 9 bases from J, the junction contained 16 bases not matched to a gene. The germline CDR1 and CDR2 sequences are GTSNPN and SVGIG (reference sequence). The length of the CDR3 is 14 residues. The DNA for the CDR3 is TGTGCCCTTGCAGGACAGGTCCTTGGGCCGCCCCAGCATTTT. Its translation: CALAGQVLGPPQHF.

V and J are TRBV5-1 and TRBJ2-3, with a possible D match to TRBD2 (5 bases). Trimming stripped 4 bases from V and 4 bases from J, with 19 bases between. Germline V lookup: CDR1 SGHRS, CDR2 YFSETQ. The CDR3 is 16 residues long. CDR3 residues: CASSPSGIDGADTQYF. The CDR3, as DNA: TGCGCCAGCAGCCCGTCCGGGATCGATGGGGCAGATACGCAGTATTTT.

The V and J genes are TRBV5-6 and TRBJ1-1; D may be TRBD1 (5 bases). Looked up from germline, CDR1 is SGHDT and CDR2 is YYEEEE. V was trimmed by 4 bases and J by 2 bases, leaving 9 bases between them. The CDR3 extends over 13 amino acids. The CDR3 protein is CASSVGTNTEAFF. The DNA for the CDR3 is TGTGCCAGCAGCGTAGGGACCAACACTGAAGCTTTCTTT.

The rearrangement joins TRBV2 to TRBJ1-5, with a weak D call TRBD1 (5 bases). The CDR3 consists of 14 residues. The ends were cut back, 8 bases at V and 4 bases at J, with 15 bases in the middle. Germline CDR1 reads SNHLY; CDR2 reads FYNNEI. The CDR3 DNA sequence: TGTGCCAGCGGGACTGGATTGAGGAATCAGCCCCAGCATTTT. Amino acid sequence: CASGTGLRNQPQHF.

The V gene is TRBV11-2, the J gene TRBJ2-5; 8 positions agree with TRBD1. CDR3 length equals 14 residues. Germline CDR1 SGHAT, CDR2 FQNNGV. V trimming: 4 bases; J trimming: 4 bases; junction bases outside the gene matches: 5. CDR3 nucleotides: TGTGCCAGCAGCTCCTGGACAGGGCCAGAGACCCAGTACTTC. This sequence encodes CASSSWTGPETQYF.

This rearrangement joins TRBV2 to TRBJ1-2; D is uncertain. This CDR3 is built from 12 residues. The germline gives CDR1 SNHLY, CDR2 FYNNEI. Trimming stripped 6 bases from V and 13 bases from J, with 18 bases between. The DNA for the CDR3 is TGTGCCAGCAGCCCCGGAGGATTCCCTAGCACCTTC. Translating it yields CASSPGGFPSTF.

The rearrangement joins TRBV7-6 to TRBJ2-7, with D possibly being TRBD1 (5 bases). Trimming stripped 5 bases from V and 9 bases from J, with 17 bases between. The CDR3 covers 13 residues. Per germline, CDR1 SGHVS and CDR2 FNYEAQ. The CDR3 bases are TGTGCCAGCAGCCAAGATGATAGGGGTGCGCAGTACTTC. Translated: CASSQDDRGAQYF.

The chain couples TRBV25-1 to TRBJ2-5, with 8 bases that match TRBD1. The CDR3 extends over 13 amino acids. Germline V gives CDR1 MGHDK, CDR2 SYGVNS. V shed 11 bases and J 4 bases; nucleotides not matched to a gene: 9. Written as DNA, the CDR3 is TGTGCCTCGAGACAGGGGAACCCAGAGACCCAGTACTTC. It yields the protein CASRQGNPETQYF.

About this clone itself: The identical CDR3 is also encoded by other nucleotide sequences in the sample. The chain recombines TRBV6-5 with TRBJ1-2; no firm D call. Germline V gives CDR1 MNHEY, CDR2 SVGAGI. The CDR3 is made up of 13 amino acids. V lost 6 bases and J lost 5, with 13 bases in between. CDR3 coding DNA: TGTGCCAGCAGCCGAGGACCCGATTATGGCTACACCTTC. Protein product: CASSRGPDYGYTF.